The next 20 T cell receptor beta chains were all read from a single sample in a study of monozygotic twins with inflammatory bowel disease (dated by TCRdb to about 2019). To prepare the library, 5' RACE was applied. TCRdb shows the sequencer as Illumina HiSeq 2500. The reads were reprocessed in TCRdb, with one entry per CDR3 protein sequence and no accompanying DNA. The sample table on file contains about 330,000 distinct CDR3 sequences. 2% to 2.5% of the sample is taken by the ten largest. Sequenced input: blood. All receptors come from a human donor with ulcerative colitis or Crohn's disease, or a healthy co-twin of an affected twin (not recorded which).

The CDR3 sequence: CSARVRGNYGYTF. V gene TRBV20-1 combines with J gene TRBJ1-2; checking the TCRdb D call of TRBD1 is not possible without DNA. CDR3 length: 13 residues. Germline CDR1 and CDR2: DFQATT and SNEGSKA (reference sequence).

The rearrangement links TRBV15 to TRBJ1-5. CDR1 and CDR2 (germline): LNHNV, YYDKDF (reference sequence). This CDR3 has 14 amino acids. The CDR3 sequence is CATSSQGGNQPQHF.

The rearrangement joins TRBV3-1 to TRBJ1-5. The CDR3 is made up of 13 amino acids. The germline gives CDR1 LGHDT, CDR2 YNNKEL (reference sequence). The chain's CDR3 is CASSRDSGQPQHF.

This CDR3 reads CSVSLLYGYTF. V usage is TRBV29-1 and J usage is TRBJ1-2. The CDR3 covers 11 residues. CDR1 is SQVTM, CDR2 ANQGSEA, per germline.

The gene calls are TRBV30 and TRBJ2-3; TCRdb picks TRBD2, but there is no DNA to check that call. Germline CDR1 GTSNPN, CDR2 SVGIG (reference sequence). The CDR3 covers 13 residues. The CDR3: CAWSLKGPDTQYF.

The V call is TRBV5-4, the J call TRBJ1-2. The CDR3 covers 14 residues. The germline CDR1 and CDR2 sequences are SGHNT and YYREEE (reference sequence). The CDR3: CASSLDTSWNGYTF. Full variable domain (missing parts from reference TRBV5-4 and TRBJ1-2): ETGVTQSPTHLIKTRGQQVTLRCSSQSGHNTVSWYQQALGQGPQFIFQYYREEENGRGNFPPRFSGLQFPNYSSELNVNALELDDSALYLCASSLDTSWNGYTFGSGTRLTVV.

The chain links TRBV21-1 to TRBJ2-3; TCRdb returns TRBD2, unconfirmable since there is no DNA. TRBV21-1 is recorded as a pseudogene. The CDR3 has 16 residues. CDR3 loop: CASSKETSGYTDTQYF.

CDR3 sequence reads: CASSPRVAGGVSTDTQYF. The rearrangement joins TRBV11-1 to TRBJ2-3; the TRBD1 assignment by TCRdb is unverifiable without DNA. Germline V gene sequence: CDR1 SGHAT, CDR2 FQDESV (reference sequence). The CDR3 has 18 residues.

The chain has TRBV18 and TRBJ1-1; the D call from TCRdb, TRBD1, cannot be confirmed without DNA. CDR3 length: 13 residues. Germline values: CDR1 KGHSH, CDR2 LQKENI. The chain's CDR3 is CASSEGARTEAFF.

The chain couples TRBV3-1 to TRBJ2-7; TCRdb's assignment of TRBD2 cannot be checked, as there is no DNA. The CDR3 extends over 15 amino acids. CDR1 is LGHDT and CDR2 is YNNKEL in the germline V gene (reference sequence). CDR3: CASSPGLMSSYEQYF.

The chain employs TRBV5-1 and TRBJ2-1; the D gene TCRdb calls, TRBD1, cannot be checked with no DNA. CDR1 SGHRS and CDR2 YFSETQ come from the germline V gene. The CDR3 is made up of 13 amino acids. The CDR3 sequence: CASSFTLGGEQFF.

The V and J genes are TRBV6-1 and TRBJ2-1; the D call from TCRdb, TRBD1, cannot be confirmed without DNA. The CDR3 is 17 amino acids. Germline CDR1 MNHNS, CDR2 SASEGT. CDR3 region: CASSATRTGPWGNEQFF.

The chain joins TRBV6-5 to TRBJ2-3; no DNA is available, so the TRBD1 call from TCRdb remains unchecked. The germline V gene encodes CDR1 MNHEY and CDR2 SVGAGI. The CDR3 contains 17 residues. CDR3 sequence: CASSSRDRAMGEDTQYF.

V usage is TRBV12-3 or TRBV12-4 and J usage is TRBJ2-1; TCRdb names TRBD2, which stays unverified in the absence of DNA. The CDR3 is 15 amino acids. The CDR3 protein is CASSLGRESYNEQFF.

This chain links TRBV11-1 with TRBJ2-1; no DNA is available, so the TRBD2 call from TCRdb remains unchecked. The CDR3 is 19 residues long. Per the germline V gene, CDR1 is SGHAT and CDR2 is FQDESV (reference sequence). The CDR3 loop reads CASSLNRGSGALSYNEQFF.

The rearrangement uses TRBV20-1 and TRBJ2-1. The CDR3 has 12 residues. Per germline, CDR1 DFQATT and CDR2 SNEGSKA (reference sequence). The CDR3 sequence: CSARGRVYEQFF.

The V gene is TRBV10-3, the J gene TRBJ2-1; no DNA is available, so the TRBD1 call from TCRdb remains unchecked. CDR3 length equals 14 residues. The germline gives CDR1 ENHRY, CDR2 SYGVKD. This chain's CDR3 is CAISGTGVPNEQFF.

The chain couples TRBV6-5 to TRBJ1-2. In germline, CDR1 is MNHEY, CDR2 SVGAGI. The CDR3 covers 13 residues. The CDR3: CASGSGRDYGYTF.

The rearrangement uses TRBV28 and TRBJ1-5; lacking DNA, the TRBD1 call made by TCRdb goes unchecked. CDR1 and CDR2 from the germline V gene are MDHEN and SYDVKM. The CDR3 has 17 amino acids. The CDR3 spells CASSLGDRGPDNQPQHF. Filled out from reference TRBV28 and TRBJ1-5, the complete variable domain reads DVKVTQSSRYLVKRTGEKVFLECVQDMDHENMFWYRQDPGLGLRLIYFSYDVKMKEKGDIPEGYSVSREKKERFSLILESASTNQTSMYLCASSLGDRGPDNQPQHFGDGTRLSIL.

V is TRBV15 and J is TRBJ2-7; the TCRdb call, TRBD1, lacks DNA for checking. The CDR3 is 15 amino acids. Per germline, CDR1 LNHNV and CDR2 YYDKDF (reference sequence). The CDR3: CATSTRDRGPLKQYF. The entire variable domain, with the rest obtained from reference TRBV15 and TRBJ2-7, is as follows: DAMVIQNPRYQVTQFGKPVTLSCSQTLNHNVMYWYQQKSSQAPKLLFHYYDKDFNNEADTPDNFQSRRPNTSFCFLDIRSPGLGDTAMYLCATSTRDRGPLKQYFGPGTRLTVT.